The rows below give T cell receptor beta chains drawn from one sample of a study of OX40 agonist ivuxolimab in advanced cancers. Measured with immunoSEQ multiplex PCR; TCRdb has only the in-frame clones, and not every one. The sample lists 30,000 to 40,000 clones, over 60% occurring once. The material was CD4+ or CD8+ T cells sorted from blood, obtained in a trial of the OX40 agonist ivuxolimab. All receptors derive from an adult with an advanced solid tumor such as melanoma, head and neck, liver or kidney cancer. The CDR3 runs from the conserved cysteine through the conserved F or W. A D gene is named only where the DNA matches it firmly. Size values are once, few and many counts, or a class for expanded clones, and some rows have none.

d_gene,j_gene,v_gene,abundance,CDR3nt,CDR3aa
NA,TRBJ2-2,TRBV6-7,NA,TGTGCCAGCAGTAGGGGACTTACGAACACCGGGGAGCTGTTTTTT,CASSRGLTNTGELFF
NA,TRBJ2-6,TRBV4-1,NA,TGCGCCAGCAGCTTTAGCTCTGGGGCCAACGTCCTGACTTTC,CASSFSSGANVLTF
TRBD1,TRBJ1-4,TRBV27,NA,TGTGCCAGCAGTTTTCAGGGGGCGCGAGAAAAACTGTTTTTT,CASSFQGAREKLFF
NA,TRBJ1-2,TRBV6-5,NA,TGTGCCAGCAGTTACAATGGGGCAGGGAACTATGGCTACACCTTC,CASSYNGAGNYGYTF
NA,TRBJ1-1,TRBV27,once,TGTGCCAGCAGTTCAACCATGAACACTGAAGCTTTCTTT,CASSSTMNTEAFF
NA,TRBJ1-1,TRBV18,NA,TGTGCCAGCTCACGGGAGACAGGTCGCACTGAAGCTTTCTTT,CASSRETGRTEAFF
NA,TRBJ1-6,TRBV5-5,NA,TGTGCCAGCAGCTTGGTCCCTCTGGGGGGGAGCTCCTATAATTCACCCCTCCACTTT,CASSLVPLGGSSYNSPLHF
TRBD2,TRBJ2-1,TRBV5-8,NA,TGTGCCAGCAGCCTCGGGACTAGCGGGGGGAGGACTGAGCAGTTCTTC,CASSLGTSGGRTEQFF
NA,TRBJ1-2,TRBV9,few,TGTGCCAGCAGCGTGTACGGGTTTGGCTACACCTTC,CASSVYGFGYTF
NA,TRBJ2-6,TRBV6-6,NA,TGTGCCAGCAGTTTTACCCCCTCCGGGAGCGAGGACGTCCTGACTTTC,CASSFTPSGSEDVLTF
TRBD1,TRBJ1-1,TRBV2,NA,TGTGCCAGCAGTGTTCAGGGACAGTACACTGAAGCTTTCTTT,CASSVQGQYTEAFF
TRBD1,TRBJ2-2,TRBV18,once,TGTGCCAGCTCACCACCGAACAGGGGTATCGGGGAGCTGTTTTTT,CASSPPNRGIGELFF
TRBD1,TRBJ2-1,TRBV11-2,NA,TGTGCCAGCAGCTCAACTACAGGGGACAATGAGCAGTTCTTC,CASSSTTGDNEQFF
TRBD1,TRBJ1-1,TRBV6-5,NA,TGTGCCAGCAGTTACGCGACAGGGGGGAACACTGAAGCTTTCTTT,CASSYATGGNTEAFF
TRBD2,TRBJ2-7,TRBV27,medium-sized,TGTGCCAGCAGAGGACTAGCGGGGGTAACCGCTGAGTACGAGCAGTACTTC,CASRGLAGVTAEYEQYF
NA,TRBJ1-2,TRBV6-5,NA,TGTGCCAGCAGTTTCGCCGGGGTTTATGGCTACACCTTC,CASSFAGVYGYTF
NA,TRBJ1-1,TRBV7-2,NA,TGTGCCAGCAGCTCTTCGGGGGCAGGAGGGGCTTTCTTT,CASSSSGAGGAFF
NA,TRBJ1-1,TRBV12-5,NA,TGTGCTAGTGGTTTGACTACGGATAACACTGAAGCTTTCTTT,CASGLTTDNTEAFF
NA,TRBJ1-4,TRBV2,NA,TGTGCCAGCGGGCGGACCGGGCGGAATGAAAAACTGTTTTTT,CASGRTGRNEKLFF
NA,TRBJ1-1,TRBV5-1,NA,TGCGCCAGCAGCCCACGGGGGGGGCTTCGGGTAATGAACACTGAAGCTTTCTTT,CASSPRGGLRVMNTEAFF
NA,TRBJ2-2,TRBV19,NA,TGTGCCAGTATGGTGGAAAACACCGGGGAGCTGTTTTTT,CASMVENTGELFF
TRBD1,TRBJ1-4,TRBV9,NA,TGTGCCAGCAGCGCCGGACAGGAAAATGAAAAACTGTTTTTT,CASSAGQENEKLFF
NA,TRBJ2-1,TRBV19,once,TGTGCCAGTAGTACCCCAGACTTCAATGAGCAGTTCTTC,CASSTPDFNEQFF
NA,TRBJ1-5,TRBV27,NA,TGTGCCAGCAGTTCGTCTGTATCGAATCAGCCCCAGCATTTT,CASSSSVSNQPQHF
TRBD2,TRBJ2-7,TRBV5-4,NA,TGTGCCAGCAGCCGGCTCGGCGGGGGGCCCGGCGAGCAGTACTTC,CASSRLGGGPGEQYF
NA,TRBJ1-3,TRBV5-4,many,TGTGCCAGCAGCTTAACCACTTACTCTGGAAACACCATATATTTT,CASSLTTYSGNTIYF
TRBD2,TRBJ2-4,TRBV28,NA,TGTGCCAGCAGTTTGGGGGGGGAAAACATTCAGTACTTC,CASSLGGENIQYF
NA,TRBJ2-3,TRBV21-1,NA,TGTGCCAGCAGCAAAGAGATTCGACAGCAAGAGCTATCTAGCACAGATACGCAGTATTTT,CASSKEIRQQELSSTDTQYF
TRBD1,TRBJ1-2,TRBV11-2,NA,TGTGCCAGCAGCTTAGGGGGACAGGGGAAAGGCTACACCTTC,CASSLGGQGKGYTF
NA,TRBJ1-1,TRBV5-8,medium-sized,TGTGCCAGCAGCTTGGCCCTGGGAACTGAAGCTTTCTTT,CASSLALGTEAFF
NA,TRBJ1-6,TRBV28,NA,TGTGCCAGCAGTTTGAGGTCACCCCTCCACTTT,CASSLRSPLHF
NA,TRBJ2-5,TRBV7-9,few,TGTGCCAGCAGCCTACTGAGTCTCCAAGAGACCCAGTACTTC,CASSLLSLQETQYF
TRBD1,TRBJ2-7,TRBV5-4,NA,TGTGCCAGCAGCCTACAGGGGGCCTCCTACGAGCAGTACTTC,CASSLQGASYEQYF
NA,TRBJ1-1,TRBV7-2,NA,TGTGCCAGCAGCCCGACCTTGGTAATGAACACTGAAGCTTTCTTT,CASSPTLVMNTEAFF
NA,TRBJ2-1,TRBV5-1,NA,TGCGCCAGCAGCTTGGGGGGCTCGGGGAATGAGCAGTTCTTC,CASSLGGSGNEQFF
NA,TRBJ1-2,TRBV5-1,NA,TGCGCCAGCAGCTTGGGGGACACCCTGATCTATGGCTGCACCTTC,CASSLGDTLIYGCTF
TRBD1,TRBJ1-2,TRBV28,NA,TGTGCCAGCAGTTCACCGGGACAGGGATATGGCTACACCTTC,CASSSPGQGYGYTF
NA,TRBJ2-5,TRBV10-3,NA,TGTGCCATCAGTGCGTCCAATCAGAGAGAGACCCAGTACTTC,CAISASNQRETQYF
NA,TRBJ1-5,TRBV28,once,TGTGCCAGCAGTGGGGTCGGAAGTCAGCCCCAGCATTTT,CASSGVGSQPQHF
NA,TRBJ1-1,TRBV7-3,NA,TGTGCCAGCAGCACAGACAGGCTAACTGAAGCTTTCTTT,CASSTDRLTEAFF
NA,TRBJ1-6,TRBV19,few,TGTGCCAGTAGTTCCGACTCCGGGACCGGTGTATCACCCCTCCACTTT,CASSSDSGTGVSPLHF
NA,TRBJ2-3,TRBV5-1,few,TGCGCCAGCAGCGGGGACCCTCGGGATACGCAGTATTTT,CASSGDPRDTQYF
TRBD1,TRBJ1-2,TRBV19,few,TGTGCCAGTAACCTACAGGGGAACTATGGCTACACCTTC,CASNLQGNYGYTF
TRBD1,TRBJ1-2,TRBV5-1,NA,TGCGCCAGCAGCTCCGCGGGACAGGGTAGATTCGGCTACACCTTC,CASSSAGQGRFGYTF
NA,TRBJ2-5,TRBV5-1,once,TGCGCCAGCAGGAGGCTTGAGGGCGGGGAGACCCAGTACTTC,CASRRLEGGETQYF
TRBD1,TRBJ2-7,TRBV28,NA,TGTGCCAGCAGTCCCTGGACAGGGGGGCACTACGAGCAGTACTTC,CASSPWTGGHYEQYF
NA,TRBJ1-2,TRBV7-9,few,TGTGCCAGCAGCTTAGCCGTGGAGGCTGGCTACACCTTC,CASSLAVEAGYTF